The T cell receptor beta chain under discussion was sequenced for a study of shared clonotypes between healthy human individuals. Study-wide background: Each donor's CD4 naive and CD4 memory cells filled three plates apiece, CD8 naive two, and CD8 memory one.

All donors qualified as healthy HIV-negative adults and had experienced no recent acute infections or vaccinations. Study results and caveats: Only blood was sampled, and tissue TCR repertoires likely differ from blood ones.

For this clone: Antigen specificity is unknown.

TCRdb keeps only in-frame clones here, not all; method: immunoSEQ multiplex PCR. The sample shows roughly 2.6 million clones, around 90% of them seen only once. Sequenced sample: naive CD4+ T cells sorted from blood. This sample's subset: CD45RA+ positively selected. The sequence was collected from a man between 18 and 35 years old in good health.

The CDR3 loop is CASSLSDRKSSYEQYF. DNA for the CDR3: TGTGCCAGCAGTCTCTCGGACAGGAAGAGCTCCTACGAGCAGTACTTC. The chain links TRBV6-8 to TRBJ2-7, with TRBD1 identical over 7 bases. Unmatched junction bases numbered 10, after V lost 5 bases and J lost 0 bases. Per germline, CDR1 MNHGY and CDR2 SAAAGT. The CDR3 is 16 residues long.